This T cell receptor (beta chain) appears in the sequencing data of a study of blood T cell repertoires in COVID-19. CDR3 length: 15 residues. Germline assignment: CDR1 SGHNT and CDR2 YYREEE (reference sequence). V shed 5 bases and J 10 bases; nucleotides not matched to a gene: 12. The method was immunoSEQ multiplex PCR; TCRdb's version includes in-frame clones alone and lacks a portion of them. This sample has 100,000 to 150,000 clones, with 80% to 90% found just once. This clonotype was obtained from a woman in her 70s with acute or convalescent COVID-19. V usage is TRBV5-4 and J usage is TRBJ2-1; 10 bases fit TRBD2. Sequencing input: peripheral blood. CDR3 coding DNA: TGTGCCAGCAGGGATGGCCAGCGGGGGGGCCTCGAGCAGTTCTTC. It codes for CASRDGQRGGLEQFF.